The present entry profiles one T cell receptor beta chain with its context. Assay used: immunoSEQ multiplex PCR; TCRdb lists only in-frame clones, some missing. Of about 180,000 clones in the sample, about 84% were seen once. The data are from a study of blood T cell repertoires in COVID-19. This CDR3 contains 11 residues. The V end was cut by 3 bases, the J end by 6 bases, with 4 bases between. Germline assignment: CDR1 MNHEY and CDR2 SMNVEV (reference sequence). The TCR comes from a woman aged 25-40 years who had recovered from COVID-19. The sequenced sample was PBMCs or T cells enriched from blood (not recorded which). This rearrangement joins TRBV27 to TRBJ2-3, with D unresolved. The CDR3 sequence: CASSFGDTQYF. The CDR3 DNA reads as TGTGCCAGCAGTTTCGGGGATACGCAGTATTTT.